Listed below are T cell receptor beta chains from one sample, sequenced in a study of shared clonotypes between healthy human individuals. Data came from immunoSEQ multiplex PCR; TCRdb stores just in-frame clones and leaves some out. The data contain roughly 1.4 million clones, just under 99% of them singletons. What was sequenced was naive CD4+ T cells sorted from blood. The source is a man aged 25 to 40 in good health. The CDR3 runs from the conserved cysteine through the conserved F or W.

CDR3aa: CASSGIQGGEQYF; j_gene: TRBJ2-7; v_gene: TRBV6-1
CDR3aa: CASSYSTGSSYEQYF; j_gene: TRBJ2-7; v_gene: TRBV6-5
CDR3aa: CASSKRAGPDTQYF; j_gene: TRBJ2-3; v_gene: TRBV9
CDR3aa: CASSQAVADTQYF; j_gene: TRBJ2-3; v_gene: TRBV5-1
CDR3aa: CASTLAGANTGELFF; j_gene: TRBJ2-2; v_gene: TRBV5-1
CDR3aa: CASSPGTSGNNEQFF; j_gene: TRBJ2-1; v_gene: TRBV10-1
CDR3aa: CASRPRTLSYNEQFF; j_gene: TRBJ2-1; v_gene: TRBV2
CDR3aa: CASSSSIDTQYF; j_gene: TRBJ2-3; v_gene: TRBV18
CDR3aa: CASSLAGGNIGEQFF; j_gene: TRBJ2-1; v_gene: TRBV5-1
CDR3aa: CSVKGIPKGGETQYF; j_gene: TRBJ2-5; v_gene: TRBV29-1
CDR3aa: CSATGTGTQHF; j_gene: TRBJ1-5; v_gene: TRBV20-1
CDR3aa: CATSRDSGQYNEQFF; j_gene: TRBJ2-1; v_gene: TRBV15
CDR3aa: CASSHPGVSGGELFF; j_gene: TRBJ2-2; v_gene: TRBV4-1